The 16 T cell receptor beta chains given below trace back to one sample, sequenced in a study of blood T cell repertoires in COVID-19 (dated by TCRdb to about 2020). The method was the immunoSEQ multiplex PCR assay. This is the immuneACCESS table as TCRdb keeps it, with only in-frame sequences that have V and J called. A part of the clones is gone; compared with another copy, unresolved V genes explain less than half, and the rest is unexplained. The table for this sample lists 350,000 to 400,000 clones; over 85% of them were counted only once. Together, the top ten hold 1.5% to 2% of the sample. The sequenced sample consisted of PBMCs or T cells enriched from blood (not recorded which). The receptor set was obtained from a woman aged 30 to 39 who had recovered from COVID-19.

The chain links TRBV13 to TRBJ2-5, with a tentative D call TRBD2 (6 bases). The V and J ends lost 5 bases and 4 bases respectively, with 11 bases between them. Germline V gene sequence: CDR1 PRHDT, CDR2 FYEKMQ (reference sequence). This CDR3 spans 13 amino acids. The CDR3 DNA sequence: TGTGCCAGCAGCAAGGGACTTGCAGAGACCCAGTACTTC. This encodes CASSKGLAETQYF. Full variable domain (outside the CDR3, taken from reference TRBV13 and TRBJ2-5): AAGVIQSPRHLIKEKRETATLKCYPIPRHDTVYWYQQGPGQDPQFLISFYEKMQSDKGSIPDRFSAQQFSDYHSELNMSSLELGDSALYFCASSKGLAETQYFGPGTRLLVL.

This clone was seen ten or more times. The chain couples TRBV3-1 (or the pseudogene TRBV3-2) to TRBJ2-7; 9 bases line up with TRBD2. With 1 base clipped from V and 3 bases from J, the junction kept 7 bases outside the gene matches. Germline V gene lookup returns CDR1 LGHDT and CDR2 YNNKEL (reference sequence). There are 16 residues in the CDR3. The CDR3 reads CASSQGAAGGIYEQYF. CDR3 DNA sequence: TGTGCCAGCAGCCAAGGGGCGGCGGGAGGGATCTACGAGCAGTACTTC.

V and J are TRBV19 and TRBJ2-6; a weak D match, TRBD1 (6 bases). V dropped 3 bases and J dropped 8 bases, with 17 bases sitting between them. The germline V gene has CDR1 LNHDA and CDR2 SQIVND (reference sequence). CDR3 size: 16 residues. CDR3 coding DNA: TGTGCCAGTAGTATGGACCCGGACAGACGGACCAACGTCCTGACTTTC. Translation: CASSMDPDRRTNVLTF.

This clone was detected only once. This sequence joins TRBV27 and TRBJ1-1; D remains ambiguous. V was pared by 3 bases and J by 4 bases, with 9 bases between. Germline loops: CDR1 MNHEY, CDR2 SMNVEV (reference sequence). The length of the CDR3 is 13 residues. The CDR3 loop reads CASSFSVSTEAFF. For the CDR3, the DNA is TGTGCCAGCAGTTTCTCGGTAAGCACTGAAGCTTTCTTT.

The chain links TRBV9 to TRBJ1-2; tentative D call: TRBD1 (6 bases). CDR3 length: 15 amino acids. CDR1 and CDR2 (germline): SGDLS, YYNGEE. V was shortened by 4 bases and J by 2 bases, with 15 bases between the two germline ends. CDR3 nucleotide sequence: TGTGCCAGCAGCCACGGAGGACAGTCAAACTATGGCTACACCTTC. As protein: CASSHGGQSNYGYTF.

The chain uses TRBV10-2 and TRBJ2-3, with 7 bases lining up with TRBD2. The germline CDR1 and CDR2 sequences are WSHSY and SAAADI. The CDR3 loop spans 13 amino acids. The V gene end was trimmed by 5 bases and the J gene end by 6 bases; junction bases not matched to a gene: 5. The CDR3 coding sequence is TGCGCCAGCAGTAAGCGGGACTCGGATACGCAGTATTTT. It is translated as CASSKRDSDTQYF.

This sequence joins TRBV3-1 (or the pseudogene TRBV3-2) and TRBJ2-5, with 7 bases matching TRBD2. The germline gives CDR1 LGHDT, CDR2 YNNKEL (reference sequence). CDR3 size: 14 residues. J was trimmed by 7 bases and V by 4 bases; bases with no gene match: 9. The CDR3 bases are TGTGCCAGCAGCCCCTTAGCGGGCGTTGGGACCCAGTACTTC. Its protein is CASSPLAGVGTQYF.

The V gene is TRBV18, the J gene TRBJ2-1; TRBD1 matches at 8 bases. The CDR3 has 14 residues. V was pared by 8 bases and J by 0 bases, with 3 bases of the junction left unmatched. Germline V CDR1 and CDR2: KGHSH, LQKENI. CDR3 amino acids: CASQGASSYNEQFF. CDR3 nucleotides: TGTGCCAGCCAGGGGGCGAGCTCCTACAATGAGCAGTTCTTC.

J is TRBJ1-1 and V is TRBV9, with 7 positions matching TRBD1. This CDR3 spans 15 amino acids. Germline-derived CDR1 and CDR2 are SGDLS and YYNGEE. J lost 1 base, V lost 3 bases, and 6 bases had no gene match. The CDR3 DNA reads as TGTGCCAGCAGCGATACAGGGGCTGCGAACACTGAAGCTTTCTTT. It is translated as CASSDTGAANTEAFF. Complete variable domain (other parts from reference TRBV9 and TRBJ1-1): DSGVTQTPKHLITATGQRVTLRCSPRSGDLSVYWYQQSLDQGLQFLIQYYNGEERAKGNILERFSAQQFPDLHSELNLSSLELGDSALYFCASSDTGAANTEAFFGQGTRLTVV.

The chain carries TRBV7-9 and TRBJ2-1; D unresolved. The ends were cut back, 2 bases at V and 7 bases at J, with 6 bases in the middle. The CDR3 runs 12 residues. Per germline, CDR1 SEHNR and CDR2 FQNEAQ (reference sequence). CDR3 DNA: TGTGCCAGCAGCTTACTCCCTAATGAGCAGTTCTTC. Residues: CASSLLPNEQFF.

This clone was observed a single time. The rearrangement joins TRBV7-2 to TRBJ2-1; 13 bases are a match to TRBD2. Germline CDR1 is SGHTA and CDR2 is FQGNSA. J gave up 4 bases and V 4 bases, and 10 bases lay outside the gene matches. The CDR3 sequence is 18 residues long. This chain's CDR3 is CASSSPAGLAGQYNEQFF. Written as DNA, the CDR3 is TGTGCCAGCAGCTCACCCGCGGGACTAGCGGGGCAATACAATGAGCAGTTCTTC.

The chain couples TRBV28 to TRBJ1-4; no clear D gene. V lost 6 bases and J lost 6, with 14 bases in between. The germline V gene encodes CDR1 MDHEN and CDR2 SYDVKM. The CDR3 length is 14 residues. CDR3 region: CASSPGFSDEKLFF. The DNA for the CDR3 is TGTGCCAGCAGCCCCGGGTTCTCGGATGAAAAACTGTTTTTT.

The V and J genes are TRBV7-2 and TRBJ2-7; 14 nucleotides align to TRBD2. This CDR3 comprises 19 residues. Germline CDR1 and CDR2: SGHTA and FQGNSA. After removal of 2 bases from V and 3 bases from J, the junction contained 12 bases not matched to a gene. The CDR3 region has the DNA TGTGCCAGCAGCTTACAAACAGGCGGACTAGCGGGAGGTGGCTACGAGCAGTACTTC. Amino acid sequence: CASSLQTGGLAGGGYEQYF.

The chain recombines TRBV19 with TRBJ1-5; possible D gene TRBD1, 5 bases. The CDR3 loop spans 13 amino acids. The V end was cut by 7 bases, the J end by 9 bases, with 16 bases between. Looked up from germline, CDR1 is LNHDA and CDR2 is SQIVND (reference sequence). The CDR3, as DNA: TGTGCCAGTACGGGACTGACAACCGGGCCCCAGCATTTT. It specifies CASTGLTTGPQHF.

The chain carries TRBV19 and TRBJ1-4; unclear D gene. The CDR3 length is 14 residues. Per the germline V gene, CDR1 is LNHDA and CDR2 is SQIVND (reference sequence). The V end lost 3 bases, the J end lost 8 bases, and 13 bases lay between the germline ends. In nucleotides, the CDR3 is TGTGCCAGTAGTATTTGGTCATTAGAAGAAAAACTGTTTTTT. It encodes CASSIWSLEEKLFF.

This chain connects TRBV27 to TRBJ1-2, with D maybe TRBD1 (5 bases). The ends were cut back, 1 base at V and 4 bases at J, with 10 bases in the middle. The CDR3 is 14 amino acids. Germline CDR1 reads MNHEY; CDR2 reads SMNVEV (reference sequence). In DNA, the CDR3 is TGTGCCAGCAGTTTATTGGGGGGTTCCTATGGCTACACCTTC. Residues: CASSLLGGSYGYTF.